A single sample gave rise to the 23 T cell receptor beta chains below, sequenced in a study of cytomegalovirus exposure and HLA in healthy donors. In the PCR, 60 Vbeta and 13 Jbeta primers were used. Only in-frame clones appear in the TCRdb table, and some are missing; sequencing was by immunoSEQ multiplex PCR. The sample table sets out 50,000 to 70,000 clones. Sequenced: PBMCs. The receptors were sampled from a woman under 30 in good health and CMV-seronegative.

This chain uses TRBV18 with TRBJ2-1, with 8 bases that match TRBD1. The CDR3 extends over 15 amino acids. Per the germline V gene, CDR1 is KGHSH and CDR2 is LQKENI. The J segment lost 1 base and the V segment lost 3 bases, leaving 2 bases of the junction unmatched. The CDR3 bases are TGTGCCAGCTCACCGACAGGGGAGTCCTACAATGAGCAGTTCTTC. Its protein product is CASSPTGESYNEQFF.

The chain has TRBV6-1 and TRBJ2-7; tentative D call: TRBD1 (5 bases). CDR1 is MNHNS, CDR2 SASEGT, per germline. V was shortened by 5 bases and J by 4 bases, with 18 bases between the two germline ends. CDR3 length equals 15 residues. CDR3 loop: CASSTIRAPGYEQYF. CDR3 DNA sequence: TGTGCCAGCAGTACGATCAGGGCTCCAGGGTACGAGCAGTACTTC.

The rearrangement uses TRBV30 and TRBJ2-7, with D perhaps matching TRBD1 (6 bases). Trimming took off 5 bases at V and 0 bases at J, with 11 bases between the two ends. CDR1 is GTSNPN, CDR2 SVGIG, per germline (reference sequence). This CDR3 is 13 amino acids long. The CDR3 is CAWDRLNSYEQYF. The CDR3 nucleotides read TGTGCCTGGGACAGGTTAAACTCCTACGAGCAGTACTTC. Looking up the rest from reference TRBV30 and TRBJ2-7 gives the full variable domain: SQTIHQWPATLVQPVGSPLSLECTVEGTSNPNLYWYRQAAGRGLQLLFYSVGIGQISSEVPQNLSASRPQDRQFILSSKKLLLSDSGFYLCAWDRLNSYEQYFGPGTRLTVT.

The V gene is TRBV5-6, the J gene TRBJ1-1; maybe TRBD1 (6 bases). The CDR3 is made up of 13 amino acids. The germline V gene encodes CDR1 SGHDT and CDR2 YYEEEE. V dropped 4 bases and J dropped 4 bases, with 11 bases sitting between them. This CDR3 is CASSRGGGTEAFF. The CDR3 bases are TGTGCCAGCAGCCGAGGGGGGGGCACTGAAGCTTTCTTT. The whole variable domain, filled in from reference TRBV5-6 and TRBJ1-1, reads DAGVTQSPTHLIKTRGQQVTLRCSPKSGHDTVSWYQQALGQGPQFIFQYYEEEERQRGNFPDRFSGHQFPNYSSELNVNALLLGDSALYLCASSRGGGTEAFFGQGTRLTVV.

The chain carries TRBV2 and TRBJ1-1; D perhaps matches TRBD1 (5 bases). Germline CDR1 and CDR2: SNHLY and FYNNEI. The CDR3 has 15 amino acids. Trimming cost V 8 bases and J 11 bases, with 27 bases left between them. The CDR3 is CASDTGTSGLMAAFF. CDR3 DNA sequence: TGTGCCAGCGATACCGGGACTAGCGGTTTAATGGCGGCTTTCTTT. The whole variable domain, filled in from reference TRBV2 and TRBJ1-1, reads EPEVTQTPSHQVTQMGQEVILRCVPISNHLYFYWYRQILGQKVEFLVSFYNNEISEKSEIFDDQFSVERPDGSNFTLKIRSTKLEDSAMYFCASDTGTSGLMAAFFGQGTRLTVV.

The V and J genes are TRBV7-9 and TRBJ2-7, with 8 bases aligning to TRBD1. Germline CDR1 SEHNR, CDR2 FQNEAQ (reference sequence). This CDR3 region has 14 residues. The junction had 6 bases not matched to a gene; V was cut back by 2 bases and J by 6 bases. The CDR3 DNA follows: TGTGCCAGCAGCTTAAGGGACAGGCCTGGCGAGCAGTACTTC. This sequence encodes CASSLRDRPGEQYF.

This CDR3 reads CASSMTGGVVNEQFF. The CDR3, as DNA: TGTGCCAGCAGCATGACAGGGGGCGTAGTCAATGAGCAGTTCTTC. J is TRBJ2-1 and V is TRBV9; 10 bases align to TRBD1. Germline V CDR1 and CDR2: SGDLS, YYNGEE. This CDR3 comprises 15 residues. Trimming cost V 4 bases and J 6 bases; bases outside gene matches: 7.

The chain employs TRBV5-1 and TRBJ1-4, with 9 positions matching TRBD1. The CDR3 totals 13 residues. Trimming cost V 4 bases and J 6 bases; bases outside gene matches: 1. The germline V gene encodes CDR1 SGHRS and CDR2 YFSETQ. CDR3 loop: CASSRDRDEKLFF. The CDR3 coding sequence is TGCGCCAGCAGCAGGGACAGGGATGAAAAACTGTTTTTT.

The V and J genes are TRBV5-1 and TRBJ2-3; 13 bases align to TRBD2. From germline, CDR1 is SGHRS and CDR2 YFSETQ. CDR3 length: 18 amino acids. Trimming removed 3 bases from V and 5 bases from J; junction bases left unmatched: 12. CDR3 nucleotides: TGCGCCAGCAGCTGGGTACTAGCGGGGGGGCCGGGGATAGATACGCAGTATTTT. This codes for CASSWVLAGGPGIDTQYF.

The chain carries TRBV7-9 and TRBJ1-4; 9 positions match TRBD1. This CDR3 has 14 residues. V dropped 4 bases and J dropped 6; count of bases not matched to a gene: 3. Germline CDR1 is SEHNR and CDR2 is FQNEAQ (reference sequence). The CDR3 loop reads CASSSGTGYEKLFF. The CDR3 bases are TGTGCCAGCAGCTCCGGGACAGGGTATGAAAAACTGTTTTTT. Based on the CDR3 plus reference TRBV7-9 and TRBJ1-4, the full variable domain is DTGVSQNPRHKITKRGQNVTFRCDPISEHNRLYWYRQTLGQGPEFLTYFQNEAQLEKSRLLSDRFSAERPKGSFSTLEIQRTEQGDSAMYLCASSSGTGYEKLFFGSGTQLSVL.

The chain uses TRBV6-5 and TRBJ1-1; a weak D match, TRBD1 (5 bases). V gave up 4 bases and J gave up 3 bases, with 6 bases separating them. CDR1 MNHEY and CDR2 SVGAGI come from the germline V gene. The CDR3 totals 12 residues. The CDR3: CASSSGDTEAFF. The CDR3 coding sequence is TGTGCCAGCAGTTCGGGGGACACTGAAGCTTTCTTT.

The chain recombines TRBV30 with TRBJ1-4; D unresolved. Germline CDR1 is GTSNPN and CDR2 is SVGIG (reference sequence). V lost 0 bases, J lost 3 bases, and 8 bases lay in between. This CDR3 has 14 residues. The CDR3 bases are TGTGCCTGGAGTGTATTAACGGCTAATGAAAAACTGTTTTTT. This codes for CAWSVLTANEKLFF.

The V and J genes are TRBV6-5 and TRBJ2-7, with 8 bases lining up with TRBD2. Germline CDR1 is MNHEY and CDR2 is SVGAGI. The junction had 10 bases not matched to a gene; V was cut back by 7 bases and J by 2 bases. The length of the CDR3 is 15 residues. The CDR3: CASTPAGDPPYEQYF. CDR3 bases: TGTGCCAGCACTCCAGCGGGGGACCCACCCTACGAGCAGTACTTC.

The chain employs TRBV4-1 and TRBJ1-1, with 8 nucleotides matching TRBD1. Germline trimming cut 2 bases from V and 5 bases from J; bases unmatched to any gene: 13. There are 17 residues in the CDR3. Looked up from germline, CDR1 is MGHRA and CDR2 is YSYEKL. The CDR3 loop reads CASSQSPGLYRGTEAFF. Written as DNA, the CDR3 is TGCGCCAGCAGCCAAAGCCCCGGTTTGTACAGGGGGACTGAAGCTTTCTTT.

The chain is built from TRBV9 and TRBJ2-3, with 7 bases fitting TRBD2. V was clipped by 1 base and J by 2 bases; unmatched bases: 19. This CDR3 has 20 residues. Per germline, CDR1 SGDLS and CDR2 YYNGEE. Here the CDR3 DNA reads TGTGCCAGCAGCGTAAGCTTTGGGGGAGATGCTAGCGGCCACACAGATACGCAGTATTTT. This translates into CASSVSFGGDASGHTDTQYF.

This chain uses TRBV5-1 with TRBJ2-5; perhaps TRBD2 as D (5 bases). CDR3 size: 12 residues. CDR1 is SGHRS, CDR2 YFSETQ, per germline. Trimming removed 0 bases from V and 6 bases from J, with 6 bases in between. The CDR3 bases are TGCGCCAGCAGCTTGGCCGGGAAGACCCAGTACTTC. Protein: CASSLAGKTQYF.

V usage is TRBV6-1 and J usage is TRBJ1-5; D is undetermined. CDR1 and CDR2 (germline): MNHNS, SASEGT. The CDR3 extends over 13 amino acids. V lost 10 bases to trimming and J lost 1 base, with 11 bases between them. As DNA, the CDR3 is TGTGCCAACTCAGCGGGGAGCAATCAGCCCCAGCATTTT. The encoded protein is CANSAGSNQPQHF.

This rearrangement joins TRBV6-5 to TRBJ2-7; 9 bases line up with TRBD1. J was trimmed by 5 bases and V by 5 bases; bases with no gene match: 10. Germline values: CDR1 MNHEY, CDR2 SVGAGI. The CDR3 totals 15 residues. The CDR3 spells CASSSRGQGVDEQYF. DNA for the CDR3: TGTGCCAGCAGTAGCCGGGGACAGGGAGTCGACGAGCAGTACTTC.

This chain joins TRBV7-9 and TRBJ1-2; 7 positions match TRBD1. The CDR3 extends over 15 amino acids. Germline V gene lookup returns CDR1 SEHNR and CDR2 FQNEAQ (reference sequence). V trimming: 5 bases; J trimming: 5 bases; junction bases outside the gene matches: 11. The CDR3 spells CASSPGQAKVYGYTF. The CDR3, as DNA: TGTGCCAGCAGCCCAGGACAGGCAAAAGTTTATGGCTACACCTTC.

The chain recombines TRBV7-2 with TRBJ1-1; 7 bases agree with TRBD1. CDR1 and CDR2 (germline): SGHTA, FQGNSA. Losses at the gene ends were 5 bases for V and 1 base for J; bases not matched to a gene: 1. The CDR3 runs 13 residues. The CDR3 sequence: CASSRQGNTEAFF. In DNA form, the CDR3 reads TGTGCCAGCAGCCGACAGGGGAACACTGAAGCTTTCTTT.

This chain joins TRBV28 and TRBJ1-2; 10 nucleotides line up with TRBD1. This CDR3 is built from 17 residues. The ends lost 6 bases at V and 2 bases at J; junction bases unmatched: 12. Germline V lookup: CDR1 MDHEN, CDR2 SYDVKM. DNA of the CDR3: TGTGCCAGCAGGTTAAACCCGGGACAGGGGAGGAACTATGGCTACACCTTC. Amino acids: CASRLNPGQGRNYGYTF.

The chain employs TRBV28 and TRBJ2-1, with 8 nucleotides matching TRBD2. Trimming removed 5 bases from V and 4 bases from J; junction bases left unmatched: 7. Germline CDR1 is MDHEN and CDR2 is SYDVKM. This CDR3 has 15 amino acids. The CDR3 is CASSPLAAPYNEQFF. CDR3 nucleotide sequence: TGTGCCAGCAGTCCACTAGCGGCCCCTTACAATGAGCAGTTCTTC.

V and J are TRBV7-3 and TRBJ2-2; 11 bases match TRBD2. The germline V gene has CDR1 SGHTA and CDR2 FQGTGA. The trim removed 5 bases at V and 6 bases at J, leaving 11 bases unmatched. This CDR3 is built from 17 residues. The CDR3 DNA is TGTGCCAGCAGCACAGGGAGGACTAGCGGGCGTGCCGGGGAGCTGTTTTTT. It is translated as CASSTGRTSGRAGELFF.